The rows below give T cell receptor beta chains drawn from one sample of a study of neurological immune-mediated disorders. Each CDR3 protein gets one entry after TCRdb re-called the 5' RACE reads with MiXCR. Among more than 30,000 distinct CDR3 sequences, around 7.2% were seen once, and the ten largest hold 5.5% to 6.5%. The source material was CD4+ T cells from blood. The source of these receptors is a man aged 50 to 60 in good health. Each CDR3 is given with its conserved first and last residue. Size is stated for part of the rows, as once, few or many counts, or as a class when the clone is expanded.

CASSLSGGLTGELFF	many	TRBJ2-2	TRBV5-1	15
CASSLAPSGVQETQYF	many	TRBJ2-5	TRBV7-2	16
CSARDSQNEKLFF	many	TRBJ1-4	TRBV20-1	13
CASSRKAGSVSTDTQYF	many	TRBJ2-3	TRBV5-5	17
CASSLALLASGYNEQFF	many	TRBJ2-1	TRBV7-2	17
CSARDDGGVADTQYF	many	TRBJ2-3	TRBV20-1	15
CAISELAGNNEQFF	many	TRBJ2-1	TRBV10-3	14
CASSLWDTQYF	many	TRBJ2-3	TRBV7-2	11
CASSTITEGKLFF	many	TRBJ1-4	TRBV12-3/TRBV12-4	13
CASTREQVSNQPQHF	many	TRBJ1-5	TRBV2	15
CASSPGPQAPSQYF	many	TRBJ2-3	TRBV12-3/TRBV12-4	14
CASSLDRDEQYF	many	TRBJ2-7	TRBV5-1	12
CASKGWGAKDTQYF	many	TRBJ2-3	TRBV5-6	14
CASSPPGRYEQYF	many	TRBJ2-7	TRBV6-1	13
CASTLRMGTIGTGELFF	many	TRBJ2-2	TRBV5-1	17
CASSPDPAYEQYF	.	TRBJ2-7	TRBV7-9	13
CASSLAKLADEQFF	many	TRBJ2-1	TRBV12-3/TRBV12-4	14
CASSLRNTIYF	many	TRBJ1-3	TRBV12-3/TRBV12-4	11
CAWNRGGVYEQYF	.	TRBJ2-7	TRBV30	13
CASSVEASGSYEQYF	few	TRBJ2-7	TRBV9	15
CASSRPAGPLVAFF	.	TRBJ1-1	TRBV28	14
CASSRDSSSYNEQFF	many	TRBJ2-1	TRBV5-1	15
CASSPGVRNEQYF	many	TRBJ2-7	TRBV7-9	13
CASSSALWVFNQPQHF	many	TRBJ1-5	TRBV7-9	16
CSARELAVSYNEQFF	many	TRBJ2-1	TRBV20-1	15
CASSPPGLAGGSGQWYF	many	TRBJ2-4	TRBV7-2	17
CSARSSGPSSYNEQFF	many	TRBJ2-1	TRBV20-1	16
CATGRETQYF	many	TRBJ2-5	TRBV28	10